In its sample, the clone carrying this T cell receptor beta chain was seen once. Its antigen is currently unknown. The data stem from a study of cytomegalovirus exposure and HLA in healthy donors. Study findings and constraints: In a later analysis, at a false discovery rate of 0.05, fewer than 20,000 TCR beta sequences matched HLA alleles. Evidence from a later analysis indicated that most CMV-associated TCR beta chains looked HLA-restricted.

V trimming: 8 bases; J trimming: 6 bases; junction bases outside the gene matches: 10. Germline CDR1 reads SNHLY; CDR2 reads FYNNEI. The CDR3 has 13 amino acids. The study ran its PCR with 60 Vbeta and 13 Jbeta primers. Using immunoSEQ multiplex PCR, the repertoire was profiled, and TCRdb retains in-frame clones only, with some absent. The sample has roughly 120,000 clones; 80% are singletons. Input material: PBMCs. The gene calls are TRBV2 and TRBJ2-7; 7 bases match TRBD1. The TCR was taken from a man under 40 in good health and CMV-seronegative. CDR3: CASLPGTDREQYF. The CDR3 bases are TGTGCCAGCCTACCAGGGACAGATCGCGAGCAGTACTTC. Based on the CDR3 plus reference TRBV2 and TRBJ2-7, the full variable domain is EPEVTQTPSHQVTQMGQEVILRCVPISNHLYFYWYRQILGQKVEFLVSFYNNEISEKSEIFDDQFSVERPDGSNFTLKIRSTKLEDSAMYFCASLPGTDREQYFGPGTRLTVT.